The rows below give T cell receptor beta chains drawn from one sample of a study of beta chain features in type 1 diabetes. Sequencing was performed with immunoSEQ multiplex PCR; in TCRdb, only in-frame clones are kept and a portion is missing. Counted here are some 120,000 clones, about 18% occurring once; the ten biggest clones make up 2.6%. Sequencing was carried out using central memory CD4+ T cells from blood. The receptors were sampled from a man aged 18 to 30 with type 1 diabetes. Both conserved end residues are trimmed from each CDR3. Fields, in order: clone size, V gene, CDR3 protein. Where a row states a size, it is once, few, many or the class of an expanded clone; other rows omit it.

>NA|TRBV5-1
ASSWDRGQPQH
>NA|TRBV18
ASSPNRENSGNTIY
>few|TRBV29-1
SVLPMTGLSSGANVLT
>NA|TRBV30
AWKGQGKGSPLH
>few|TRBV5-1
ASSFLTGTAYEQY
>once|TRBV27
ASAYRGGLHSYEQY
>few|TRBV29-1
SALDEGSGSGANVLT
>NA|TRBV7-9
ASSWGLAGDTQY
>few|TRBV30
AWSGGPRLYGYT
>NA|TRBV2
ASSAGRGNSPLH
>many|TRBV9
ASSVDNTGELF